The 21 T cell receptor beta chains presented below share a single source sample, sequenced in a study of OX40 agonist ivuxolimab in advanced cancers. Assay used: immunoSEQ multiplex PCR; TCRdb lists only in-frame clones, some missing. The table records about 79,000 clones, 81% of them present only once. The specimen was CD4+ or CD8+ T cells sorted from blood, collected in a trial of the OX40 agonist ivuxolimab. The receptors originated from an adult with an advanced solid tumor such as melanoma, head and neck, liver or kidney cancer.

The sample holds one count of this clone. The chain has TRBV9 and TRBJ1-1; D ambiguous. The CDR3 totals 13 residues. Germline CDR1 SGDLS, CDR2 YYNGEE. V dropped 0 bases and J dropped 6 bases, with 9 bases sitting between them. CDR3 protein: CASSVVLASEAFF. CDR3 bases: TGTGCCAGCAGCGTAGTCTTGGCATCTGAAGCTTTCTTT.

This sequence joins TRBV15 and TRBJ1-2; weak D call: TRBD1 (6 bases). Germline loops: CDR1 LNHNV, CDR2 YYDKDF (reference sequence). The CDR3 extends over 14 amino acids. Trimming removed 0 bases from V and 6 bases from J, with 11 bases in between. CDR3 nucleotide sequence: TGTGCCACCAGCAGAGATAAGGGGGGTAATGGCTACACCTTC. Residues: CATSRDKGGNGYTF.

Details on this clone: The junction differs from germline at one of its ends, possibly a read error. The rearrangement uses TRBV7-3 and TRBJ2-7, with 10 bases that match TRBD2. Germline V gene lookup returns CDR1 SGHTA and CDR2 FQGTGA. The CDR3 totals 15 residues. CDR3 in amino acids: CASSLTSGMPYEQYF. CDR3 sequence (DNA): TGTGCCAGCAGCCTAACTAGCGGGATGCCCTACGAGCAGTACTTC. Variable domain in full (rest from reference TRBV7-3 and TRBJ2-7): GAGVSQTPSNKVTEKGKYVELRCDPISGHTALYWYRQSLGQGPEFLIYFQGTGAADDSGLPNDRFFAVRPEGSVSTLKIQRTERGDSAVYLCASSLTSGMPYEQYFGPGTRLTVT.

The gene calls are TRBV5-1 and TRBJ1-5; 9 bases are shared with TRBD1. CDR3 length equals 15 residues. The trim removed 2 bases at V and 7 bases at J, leaving 7 bases unmatched. Germline values: CDR1 SGHRS, CDR2 YFSETQ. The CDR3 sequence is CASSLGGQGEQPQHF. As DNA, the CDR3 is TGCGCCAGCAGCTTAGGGGGACAGGGCGAGCAGCCCCAGCATTTT.

This chain's CDR3 is CSAYDRGHYTF. The CDR3 region has the DNA TGCAGTGCCTACGACAGGGGGCACTACACCTTC. The chain carries TRBV20-1 and TRBJ1-2, with TRBD1 identical over 10 bases. Trimming removed 6 bases from V and 10 bases from J; junction bases left unmatched: 5. The germline gives CDR1 DFQATT, CDR2 SNEGSKA (reference sequence). This CDR3 is 11 amino acids long.

The rearrangement links TRBV4-2 to TRBJ2-1; TRBD2 aligns across 9 bases. The CDR3 is made up of 18 amino acids. Germline loops: CDR1 LGHNA, CDR2 YNFKEQ. J gave up 3 bases and V 3 bases, and 12 bases lay outside the gene matches. As DNA, the CDR3 is TGTGCCAGCAGCCATTTAGGAGGGGCTAGCGGGATCTACAATGAGCAGTTCTTC. Its translation: CASSHLGGASGIYNEQFF.

In the case of this clone: This likely came from a read error, as a far larger clone is one base away. Other DNA sequences in this sample translate to the same CDR3. The genes are TRBV7-9 and TRBJ2-7, with D maybe TRBD2 (5 bases). The CDR3 is 14 amino acids. The V gene lost 3 bases and the J gene lost 0 bases, with 9 bases spanning the gap. CDR1 is SEHNR, CDR2 FQNEAQ, per germline (reference sequence). The CDR3 DNA follows: TGTGCCAGCAGCTTGTTTGGGAGCTCCTACGAGCAGTACTTC. Its protein is CASSLFGSSYEQYF.

The chain recombines TRBV19 with TRBJ2-7, with 9 positions matching TRBD1. Germline loops: CDR1 LNHDA, CDR2 SQIVND (reference sequence). With 6 bases clipped from V and 6 bases from J, the junction kept 12 bases outside the gene matches. The CDR3 sequence is 15 residues long. In nucleotides, the CDR3 is TGTGCCAGTAGCCCGGGACAGGGTCTTCTCTTCGAGCAGTACTTC. Its protein is CASSPGQGLLFEQYF.

V is TRBV7-9 and J is TRBJ2-2, with 9 bases fitting TRBD1. The germline V gene has CDR1 SEHNR and CDR2 FQNEAQ (reference sequence). This CDR3 has 18 residues. V shed 5 bases, J shed 7 bases, and the junction held 17 bases outside the gene matches. CDR3 sequence (DNA): TGTGCCAGCAGCCGCCTTGGGACAGGGCGATCCGAGGGCGGGGAGCTGTTTTTT. Protein product: CASSRLGTGRSEGGELFF.

The V and J genes are TRBV15 and TRBJ1-5, with 7 bases identical to TRBD1. The CDR3 totals 14 residues. In germline, CDR1 is LNHNV, CDR2 YYDKDF (reference sequence). Trimming at V came to 0 bases and at J to 5 bases, leaving 1 base not matched to a gene. The CDR3 loop is CATSRDRGDQPQHF. CDR3 nucleotides: TGTGCCACCAGCAGAGACAGGGGGGATCAGCCCCAGCATTTT.

This CDR3 reads CASSRGREYEQYF. CDR3 nucleotides: TGTGCCAGCAGCAGAGGACGAGAATACGAGCAGTACTTC. This sequence joins TRBV21-1 and TRBJ2-7. TRBV21-1 is noted as a pseudogene. CDR3 length: 13 amino acids.

J is TRBJ1-1 and V is TRBV29-1; D is undetermined. V lost 1 base and J lost 4, with 10 bases in between. The CDR3 is made up of 13 amino acids. Germline V gives CDR1 SQVTM, CDR2 ANQGSEA. Written as DNA, the CDR3 is TGCAGCGTTGAAGGGTCAGAGCTCACTGAAGCTTTCTTT. This codes for CSVEGSELTEAFF.

The V call is TRBV28, the J call TRBJ2-6; no reliable D call. Germline-derived CDR1 and CDR2 are MDHEN and SYDVKM. This CDR3 has 15 amino acids. Trimming took 7 bases from V and 0 from J, leaving 10 bases between them. In DNA, the CDR3 is TGTGCCAGCACCTCCCCGAACTCTGGGGCCAACGTCCTGACTTTC. Residues: CASTSPNSGANVLTF.

The V gene is TRBV19, the J gene TRBJ1-6; D perhaps matches TRBD1 (5 bases). Germline V CDR1 and CDR2: LNHDA, SQIVND (reference sequence). The CDR3 is 13 amino acids. V lost 4 bases and J 10 bases, leaving 11 bases between the germline ends. The CDR3 DNA reads TGTGCCAGTAGTAAGGGAGGGGTATCACCCCTCCACTTT. Amino acid sequence: CASSKGGVSPLHF.

The V and J genes are TRBV14 and TRBJ2-1; 7 nucleotides match TRBD1. V shed 4 bases and J 0 bases; nucleotides not matched to a gene: 6. The CDR3 spans 16 residues. The germline V gene encodes CDR1 SGHDN and CDR2 FVKESK. The CDR3 here is CASSRPRGLSYNEQFF. The CDR3 DNA follows: TGTGCCAGCAGCCGCCCTAGGGGGCTCTCCTACAATGAGCAGTTCTTC.

V gene TRBV10-3 combines with J gene TRBJ2-5; 10 nucleotides line up with TRBD2. The ends lost 6 bases at V and 2 bases at J; junction bases unmatched: 6. This CDR3 comprises 15 residues. The germline V gene encodes CDR1 ENHRY and CDR2 SYGVKD. CDR3 bases: TGTGCCATCAGACCTAGCGGGGGTGGTCAAGAGACCCAGTACTTC. Its protein is CAIRPSGGGQETQYF.

V usage is TRBV5-4 and J usage is TRBJ1-4; maybe TRBD1 (6 bases). CDR1 is SGHNT, CDR2 YYREEE, per germline (reference sequence). This CDR3 region has 15 residues. V shed 3 bases and J shed 4 bases, with 13 bases lying between them. CDR3 DNA sequence: TGTGCCAGCAGCTCTACAGGGAGCTATAATGAAAAACTGTTTTTT. It is translated as CASSSTGSYNEKLFF.

The V and J genes are TRBV4-1 and TRBJ2-7; a possible D gene is TRBD2 (5 bases). The V gene lost 0 bases and the J gene lost 6 bases, with 15 bases spanning the gap. In germline, CDR1 is MGHRA, CDR2 YSYEKL. CDR3 length equals 15 residues. This CDR3 is CASSQERSSYTEQYF. The CDR3 region has the DNA TGCGCCAGCAGCCAAGAAAGGTCTAGCTATACCGAGCAGTACTTC.

The rearrangement uses TRBV19 and TRBJ2-2; 10 nucleotides agree with TRBD1. Germline assignment: CDR1 LNHDA and CDR2 SQIVND (reference sequence). This CDR3 spans 15 amino acids. The junction had 6 bases not matched to a gene; V was cut back by 4 bases and J by 7 bases. The CDR3 reads CASSTRDRGLGELFF. CDR3 nucleotides: TGTGCCAGTAGTACACGAGACAGGGGGCTCGGGGAGCTGTTTTTT.

This clone was seen once. This sample includes further DNA sequences coding for the same CDR3. V and J are TRBV7-9 and TRBJ1-1; maybe TRBD1 (5 bases). This CDR3 is built from 13 residues. V lost 2 bases and J lost 2, with 6 bases in between. CDR1 SEHNR and CDR2 FQNEAQ come from the germline V gene (reference sequence). Here the CDR3 reads CASSLQGNTEAFF. The CDR3 bases are TGTGCCAGCAGCTTACAGGGAAACACTGAAGCTTTCTTT. Together with reference TRBV7-9 and TRBJ1-1, the CDR3 gives the full variable domain: DTGVSQNPRHKITKRGQNVTFRCDPISEHNRLYWYRQTLGQGPEFLTYFQNEAQLEKSRLLSDRFSAERPKGSFSTLEIQRTEQGDSAMYLCASSLQGNTEAFFGQGTRLTVV.

The gene calls are TRBV28 and TRBJ2-3, with D unclear. The CDR3 extends over 15 amino acids. V lost 3 bases to trimming and J lost 5 bases, with 15 bases between them. CDR1 is MDHEN and CDR2 is SYDVKM in the germline V gene. The chain's CDR3 is CASSFVGRLGDTQYF. The CDR3 DNA reads TGTGCCAGCAGTTTCGTCGGGCGGTTAGGAGATACGCAGTATTTT.